One sample yielded the 18 T cell receptor beta chains listed below, sequenced in a study of blood T cell repertoires in COVID-19. The method was immunoSEQ multiplex PCR; TCRdb's version includes in-frame clones alone and lacks a portion of them. This sample has about 150,000 clones, with around four fifths found just once. What was sequenced was peripheral blood. Receptors were obtained from a woman aged 60-75 years with acute or convalescent COVID-19.

The chain employs TRBV4-3 and TRBJ1-5; 9 bases fit TRBD1. The CDR3 has 17 amino acids. Looked up from germline, CDR1 is LGHNA and CDR2 is YSLEER. J was trimmed by 4 bases and V by 0 bases; bases with no gene match: 7. Written as DNA, the CDR3 is TGCGCCAGCAGCCAAGAGACGCCGGGACAGGGTAATCAGCCCCAGCATTTT. Its protein is CASSQETPGQGNQPQHF.

The chain links TRBV6-6 to TRBJ1-4; D is ambiguous. The CDR3 has 13 amino acids. Germline V gives CDR1 MNHNY, CDR2 SVGAGI (reference sequence). The V end was cut by 8 bases, the J end by 7 bases, with 14 bases between. This CDR3 reads CASVPPEGEKLFF. In nucleotides, the CDR3 is TGTGCCAGCGTTCCCCCAGAGGGTGAAAAACTGTTTTTT.

In regard to this clone: This sample includes further DNA sequences coding for the same CDR3. V is TRBV5-1 and J is TRBJ2-5, with D unresolved. Trimming removed 4 bases from V and 1 base from J, with 8 bases in between. Germline-derived CDR1 and CDR2 are SGHRS and YFSETQ. CDR3 length: 13 residues. The chain's CDR3 is CASSLGSQETQYF. CDR3 DNA sequence: TGCGCCAGCAGCCTTGGCAGCCAAGAGACCCAGTACTTC.

This clone came up once. This chain links TRBV27 with TRBJ1-2; D unresolved. Germline lookup yields CDR1 MNHEY and CDR2 SMNVEV (reference sequence). Trimming pared 2 bases from V and 6 bases from J, leaving 10 bases between. CDR3 length: 13 amino acids. The CDR3 nucleotides are TGTGCCAGCAGTTTACCGGGAACGGATGGCTACACCTTC. Its translation: CASSLPGTDGYTF.

This clone has just one count. V is TRBV7-9 and J is TRBJ2-7; 12 bases are shared with TRBD2. J gave up 4 bases and V 5 bases, and 15 bases lay outside the gene matches. The length of the CDR3 is 18 residues. The germline V gene has CDR1 SEHNR and CDR2 FQNEAQ (reference sequence). The CDR3 DNA sequence: TGTGCCAGCAGCCCCCGACTAGCGGGGGCCTCAGGGATTTACGAGCAGTACTTC. Amino acid sequence: CASSPRLAGASGIYEQYF.

The J gene is TRBJ2-7, the V gene TRBV2; 9 bases line up with TRBD1. V lost 7 bases, J lost 5 bases, and 12 bases stayed unmatched. This CDR3 contains 15 residues. The germline CDR1 and CDR2 sequences are SNHLY and FYNNEI. DNA of the CDR3: TGTGCCAGCAAAATCACTGGACAGGGGAGCGACGAGCAGTACTTC. Translated: CASKITGQGSDEQYF.

This clone appeared once. The chain uses TRBV4-2 and TRBJ1-2; 10 bases match TRBD1. This CDR3 comprises 15 residues. Germline values: CDR1 LGHNA, CDR2 YNFKEQ. V shed 1 base, J shed 8 bases, and the junction held 7 bases outside the gene matches. For the CDR3, the DNA is TGTGCCAGCAGCCAAGCGGGGGACAGGGGATTGGGCTACACCTTC. Translated: CASSQAGDRGLGYTF.

The chain joins TRBV3-1 (or the pseudogene TRBV3-2) to TRBJ2-3, with TRBD2 matching over 9 bases. The CDR3 loop spans 15 amino acids. The ends lost 6 bases at V and 3 bases at J; junction bases unmatched: 7. The V gene's germline CDR1 is LGHDT and CDR2 YNNKEL (reference sequence). The CDR3 region is CASRPSSGGTDTQYF. The CDR3 bases are TGTGCCAGCAGACCCTCGAGCGGGGGGACAGATACGCAGTATTTT.

The chain links TRBV5-1 to TRBJ1-1; D perhaps matches TRBD1 (5 bases). The V gene lost 2 bases and the J gene lost 4 bases, with 9 bases spanning the gap. The germline V gene encodes CDR1 SGHRS and CDR2 YFSETQ. This CDR3 region has 13 residues. DNA of the CDR3: TGCGCCAGCAGCTTCCAGGGAAGCACTGAAGCTTTCTTT. Protein sequence: CASSFQGSTEAFF.

The V gene is TRBV10-3, the J gene TRBJ2-7, with 8 bases that match TRBD1. V trimming: 10 bases; J trimming: 3 bases; junction bases outside the gene matches: 8. Germline CDR1 and CDR2: ENHRY and SYGVKD. The CDR3 runs 13 residues. CDR3 bases: TGTGCCAGCTCCGGGACAGGAAGCTACGAGCAGTACTTC. It codes for CASSGTGSYEQYF.

This sequence joins TRBV19 and TRBJ1-5; no clear D gene. The V gene's germline CDR1 is LNHDA and CDR2 SQIVND (reference sequence). This CDR3 has 14 amino acids. V was shortened by 0 bases and J by 9 bases, with 12 bases between the two germline ends. The CDR3 here is CASSIDRGSGPQHF. The DNA of the CDR3 is TGTGCCAGTAGTATAGATAGAGGGAGTGGGCCCCAGCATTTT.

To note about this clone: Compared with germline, one end of the junction differs, possibly owing to a read error. V gene TRBV7-2 combines with J gene TRBJ2-5, with D possibly matching TRBD2 (5 bases). CDR3 size: 13 residues. Germline values: CDR1 SGHTA, CDR2 FQGNSA. CDR3 amino acids: CASTLWEQETQYF. The CDR3 coding sequence is TGTGCCAGCACCTTATGGGAGCAAGAGACCCAGTACTTC. Combining the CDR3 with reference TRBV7-2 and TRBJ2-5 gives the whole variable domain GAGVSQSPSNKVTEKGKDVELRCDPISGHTALYWYRQSLGQGLEFLIYFQGNSAPDKSGLPSDRFSAERTGGSVSTLTIQRTQQEDSAVYLCASTLWEQETQYFGPGTRLLVL.

The gene calls are TRBV28 and TRBJ1-1; TRBD1 agrees at 9 bases. The J segment lost 1 base and the V segment lost 5 bases, leaving 5 bases of the junction unmatched. CDR3 length equals 15 residues. The germline V gene encodes CDR1 MDHEN and CDR2 SYDVKM. The CDR3 DNA reads TGTGCCAGCAGTACTGAGACAGGGGGGAACACTGAAGCTTTCTTT. As protein: CASSTETGGNTEAFF.

The chain links TRBV5-1 to TRBJ1-1, with D maybe TRBD1 (5 bases). CDR1 SGHRS and CDR2 YFSETQ come from the germline V gene. This CDR3 contains 14 residues. Trimming took off 3 bases at V and 5 bases at J, with 14 bases between the two ends. The chain's CDR3 is CASSSREGKTEAFF. The CDR3, as DNA: TGCGCCAGCAGCTCCCGGGAGGGGAAAACTGAAGCTTTCTTT.

This chain links TRBV5-4 with TRBJ2-3; TRBD1 matches 9 bases. The germline V gene has CDR1 SGHNT and CDR2 YYREEE (reference sequence). Unmatched junction bases numbered 6, after V lost 7 bases and J lost 6 bases. The CDR3 totals 13 residues. CDR3 nucleotide sequence: TGTGCCAGCCTTAAACAGGGGGCGGATACGCAGTATTTT. It encodes CASLKQGADTQYF.

Only a few counts were recorded for this clone. V and J are TRBV5-1 and TRBJ1-4, with 9 bases aligning to TRBD1. V dropped 4 bases and J dropped 10; count of bases not matched to a gene: 14. This CDR3 is built from 16 residues. From germline, CDR1 is SGHRS and CDR2 YFSETQ. This CDR3 reads CASSGDRAGGVGKLFF. The CDR3 bases are TGCGCCAGCAGCGGGGACAGGGCCGGGGGAGTTGGAAAACTGTTTTTT.

The sample holds one count of this clone. The rearrangement links TRBV7-9 to TRBJ2-7; D unclear. V lost 1 base, J lost 3 bases, and 7 bases lay in between. The CDR3 is 13 amino acids. Germline CDR1 SEHNR, CDR2 FQNEAQ (reference sequence). The CDR3 spells CASSLVGVYEQYF. CDR3 nucleotides: TGTGCCAGCAGCTTAGTTGGAGTCTACGAGCAGTACTTC. The whole variable domain, filled in from reference TRBV7-9 and TRBJ2-7, reads DTGVSQNPRHKITKRGQNVTFRCDPISEHNRLYWYRQTLGQGPEFLTYFQNEAQLEKSRLLSDRFSAERPKGSFSTLEIQRTEQGDSAMYLCASSLVGVYEQYFGPGTRLTVT.

The chain carries TRBV19 and TRBJ1-4, with 10 positions matching TRBD1. Germline CDR1 and CDR2: LNHDA and SQIVND (reference sequence). V trimming: 5 bases; J trimming: 7 bases; junction bases outside the gene matches: 4. The CDR3 length is 14 residues. The CDR3, as DNA: TGTGCCAGTAGTTCGACAGGGGGCCTTGAAAAACTGTTTTTT. Protein: CASSSTGGLEKLFF. The complete variable domain, with remaining parts taken from reference TRBV19 and TRBJ1-4, reads DGGITQSPKYLFRKEGQNVTLSCEQNLNHDAMYWYRQDPGQGLRLIYYSQIVNDFQKGDIAEGYSVSREKKESFPLTVTSAQKNPTAFYLCASSSTGGLEKLFFGSGTQLSVL.